The 28 T cell receptor beta chains below come from one sample, sequenced in a study of cytomegalovirus exposure and HLA in healthy donors (TCRdb year 2017). The receptor library was made with the immunoSEQ multiplex PCR assay. TCRdb obtained this table from immuneACCESS and retained in-frame rearrangements with V and J assigned. These tables miss some clones; where compared with another copy, unresolved V genes account for less than half of the shortfall, and the remainder is unexplained. In this sample the table shows 85,000 to 90,000 clones, approximately 96% of which occur a single time. Of the sample, around 0.78% falls within the top ten clones. Sequencing used PBMCs. The source is a man between 18 and 35 years old in good health and CMV-seronegative.

The rearrangement links TRBV4-1 to TRBJ1-4; D gene unclear. V lost 1 base to trimming and J lost 10 bases, with 10 bases between them. The CDR3 has 13 amino acids. Germline V CDR1 and CDR2: MGHRA, YSYEKL. The CDR3 spells CASSQGGRAKLFF. For the CDR3, the DNA is TGCGCCAGCAGCCAAGGCGGCCGTGCAAAACTGTTTTTT.

V usage is TRBV28 and J usage is TRBJ2-3; 10 positions match TRBD2. There are 15 residues in the CDR3. The junction had 5 bases not matched to a gene; V was cut back by 3 bases and J by 5 bases. Germline V gives CDR1 MDHEN, CDR2 SYDVKM. Here the CDR3 reads CASSFRLAGIDTQYF. CDR3 coding DNA: TGTGCCAGCAGTTTTCGACTAGCGGGTATAGATACGCAGTATTTT.

The chain combines TRBV11-3 with TRBJ2-1; D is ambiguous. Germline-derived CDR1 and CDR2 are SGHNT and YENEEA. The V and J ends lost 5 bases and 2 bases respectively, with 4 bases between them. The CDR3 is 12 amino acids. The CDR3: CASSPPYNEQFF. For the CDR3, the DNA is TGTGCCAGCAGCCCTCCCTACAATGAGCAGTTCTTC.

V usage is TRBV28 and J usage is TRBJ1-1, with D hard to call. Germline lookup yields CDR1 MDHEN and CDR2 SYDVKM. The CDR3 is 15 amino acids. V dropped 1 base and J dropped 1 base, with 10 bases sitting between them. CDR3 bases: TGTGCCAGCAGTTTATCCCTGGGAGGGAACACTGAAGCTTTCTTT. Amino acids: CASSLSLGGNTEAFF.

The chain uses TRBV7-9 and TRBJ2-3; 8 nucleotides match TRBD2. The germline V gene has CDR1 SEHNR and CDR2 FQNEAQ (reference sequence). V lost 1 base, J lost 6 bases, and 3 bases stayed unmatched. The CDR3 extends over 14 amino acids. This chain's CDR3 is CASSLGTSLDTQYF. The DNA for the CDR3 is TGTGCCAGCAGCTTAGGGACTAGCTTGGATACGCAGTATTTT.

This chain uses TRBV6-5 with TRBJ1-2; D remains unclear. V gave up 0 bases and J gave up 10 bases, with 15 bases separating them. The CDR3 spans 14 residues. CDR1 and CDR2 from the germline V gene are MNHEY and SVGAGI. CDR3 in DNA: TGTGCCAGCAGTTACTCCTACAGAGTTGAGTTCTACACCTTC. Amino acids: CASSYSYRVEFYTF.

The chain links TRBV27 to TRBJ2-7, with 7 bases fitting TRBD2. V shed 4 bases, J shed 3 bases, and the junction held 9 bases outside the gene matches. CDR3 length equals 15 residues. Germline lookup yields CDR1 MNHEY and CDR2 SMNVEV (reference sequence). CDR3 coding DNA: TGTGCCAGCAGTTCCCCGGGGACTACTGTCTACGAGCAGTACTTC. Amino acids: CASSSPGTTVYEQYF.

CDR3 residues: CASSPGRSSYNEQFF. DNA of the CDR3: TGTGCCAGCAGTCCGGGAAGGAGCTCCTACAATGAGCAGTTCTTC. The V gene is TRBV11-2, the J gene TRBJ2-1, with D perhaps matching TRBD2 (5 bases). The CDR3 spans 15 residues. The germline V gene encodes CDR1 SGHAT and CDR2 FQNNGV. V dropped 6 bases and J dropped 0 bases, with 12 bases sitting between them.

Written as DNA, the CDR3 is TGTGCCAGCAGCTTGGGACGGACCAAGGGGCAGTACTTC. It encodes CASSLGRTKGQYF. The gene calls are TRBV5-6 and TRBJ2-4, with D perhaps TRBD1 (5 bases). The CDR3 loop spans 13 amino acids. The V end lost 0 bases, the J end lost 13 bases, and 14 bases lay between the germline ends. Germline CDR1 is SGHDT and CDR2 is YYEEEE.

The chain recombines TRBV10-1 with TRBJ2-1; possibly TRBD1 for D (6 bases). Between the trimmed V and J ends, which lost 3 bases and 11 bases, there was a span of 17 bases. The CDR3 sequence is 14 residues long. The germline V gene has CDR1 WNHNN and CDR2 SYGVQD (reference sequence). The CDR3 nucleotides read TGCGCCAGCAGTGAAAATCAGGGGAGAGCCAAGCAGTTCTTC. It translates to CASSENQGRAKQFF.

The V and J genes are TRBV5-1 and TRBJ2-3; TRBD2 aligns across 11 bases. V dropped 0 bases and J dropped 4; count of bases not matched to a gene: 4. Germline loops: CDR1 SGHRS, CDR2 YFSETQ. CDR3 length equals 16 residues. Written as DNA, the CDR3 is TGCGCCAGCAGCTTGGGCACTAGCGGGAGCGCAGATACGCAGTATTTT. Amino acid sequence: CASSLGTSGSADTQYF.

CDR3 sequence: CASSILAGVNEQFF. CDR3 sequence (DNA): TGTGCCAGTAGTATTCTAGCGGGAGTCAATGAGCAGTTCTTC. The V call is TRBV19, the J call TRBJ2-1; 10 bases match TRBD2. V lost 3 bases and J lost 6; bases outside the gene matches: 2. Germline V CDR1 and CDR2: LNHDA, SQIVND (reference sequence). This CDR3 is 14 amino acids long. Variable domain in full (rest from reference TRBV19 and TRBJ2-1): DGGITQSPKYLFRKEGQNVTLSCEQNLNHDAMYWYRQDPGQGLRLIYYSQIVNDFQKGDIAEGYSVSREKKESFPLTVTSAQKNPTAFYLCASSILAGVNEQFFGPGTRLTVL.

V gene TRBV13 combines with J gene TRBJ2-3; 10 bases align to TRBD2. There are 16 residues in the CDR3. Germline CDR1 is PRHDT and CDR2 is FYEKMQ (reference sequence). Losses at the gene ends were 5 bases for V and 0 bases for J; bases not matched to a gene: 5. The CDR3 spells CASSTETSGSTDTQYF. The CDR3 DNA reads as TGTGCCAGCAGCACCGAGACTAGCGGGAGCACAGATACGCAGTATTTT.

The chain links TRBV7-8 to TRBJ2-1; tentatively, D is TRBD2 (7 bases). Germline V gene sequence: CDR1 SGHVS, CDR2 FQNEAQ. The CDR3 covers 17 residues. V shed 1 base and J shed 1 base, with 14 bases lying between them. Here the CDR3 DNA reads TGTGCCAGCAGCTTAGTAGGGGGGGGTAGGTCCTACAATGAGCAGTTCTTC. Amino acids: CASSLVGGGRSYNEQFF.

The chain joins TRBV4-1 to TRBJ2-2; D call uncertain. The CDR3 sequence is 15 residues long. Germline values: CDR1 MGHRA, CDR2 YSYEKL. Trimming removed 2 bases at V and 6 bases at J, with 13 bases between. The CDR3 DNA reads TGCGCCAGCAGCCAAAGACAATCAAAGGCCGGGGAGCTGTTTTTT. This codes for CASSQRQSKAGELFF.

This rearrangement joins TRBV19 to TRBJ2-1; 7 nucleotides align to TRBD2. The CDR3 extends over 15 amino acids. The V gene end was trimmed by 3 bases and the J gene end by 5 bases; junction bases not matched to a gene: 7. CDR1 is LNHDA, CDR2 SQIVND, per germline (reference sequence). The CDR3 spells CASSISGTLDNEQFF. In DNA, the CDR3 is TGTGCCAGTAGTATCAGCGGGACGTTGGACAATGAGCAGTTCTTC.

The chain links TRBV15 to TRBJ1-4, with D perhaps TRBD1 (5 bases). CDR1 and CDR2 from the germline V gene are LNHNV and YYDKDF (reference sequence). V was cut by 0 bases and J by 5 bases, with 10 bases left in between. CDR3 size: 15 residues. The CDR3 DNA follows: TGTGCCACCAGCAGAGACCCTCGGGGGAATGAAAAACTGTTTTTT. Its protein product is CATSRDPRGNEKLFF.

The J gene is TRBJ2-7, the V gene TRBV7-9, with 10 positions matching TRBD1. From germline, CDR1 is SEHNR and CDR2 FQNEAQ (reference sequence). CDR3 size: 15 residues. V lost 8 bases to trimming and J lost 4 bases; unmatched junction nucleotides: 11. CDR3 sequence reads: CASDIGQGEAYEQYF. The CDR3 DNA is TGTGCCAGCGATATCGGACAGGGGGAAGCATACGAGCAGTACTTC.

This rearrangement joins TRBV19 to TRBJ2-7; TRBD2 matches 7 bases. The CDR3 runs to 12 residues. Unmatched junction bases numbered 5, after V lost 6 bases and J lost 6 bases. Germline-derived CDR1 and CDR2 are LNHDA and SQIVND (reference sequence). CDR3: CASRGGTAEQYF. The CDR3 DNA follows: TGTGCCAGTAGGGGGGGGACGGCCGAGCAGTACTTC.

This clone occurred once. The V call is TRBV19, the J call TRBJ1-3; no clear D. Per germline, CDR1 LNHDA and CDR2 SQIVND (reference sequence). This CDR3 comprises 16 residues. The V end was cut by 1 base, the J end by 0 bases, with 10 bases between. CDR3 sequence: CASSIVPPSSGNTIYF. The CDR3 coding sequence is TGTGCCAGTAGTATAGTTCCGCCGAGCTCTGGAAACACCATATATTTT.

V and J are TRBV11-2 and TRBJ2-3, with 8 bases matching TRBD1. After removal of 5 bases from V and 2 bases from J, the junction contained 15 bases not matched to a gene. CDR1 is SGHAT, CDR2 FQNNGV, per germline. The CDR3 has 18 residues. CDR3 DNA sequence: TGTGCCAGCAGCACCACCCACCGGACAGGGTCAACCACAGATACGCAGTATTTT. Translation: CASSTTHRTGSTTDTQYF.

V and J are TRBV5-6 and TRBJ1-5; 8 nucleotides match TRBD1. This CDR3 has 15 amino acids. CDR1 SGHDT and CDR2 YYEEEE come from the germline V gene. Unmatched junction bases numbered 10, after V lost 4 bases and J lost 7 bases. The CDR3 bases are TGTGCCAGCAGCCTTTCGGGCAGGGGGCACCAGCCCCAGCATTTT. This translates into CASSLSGRGHQPQHF.

The rearrangement joins TRBV6-5 to TRBJ2-7; D perhaps matches TRBD1 (6 bases). The V gene lost 4 bases and the J gene lost 3 bases, with 10 bases spanning the gap. There are 13 residues in the CDR3. From germline, CDR1 is MNHEY and CDR2 SVGAGI. The CDR3: CASSSPGDYEQYV. The CDR3 nucleotides are TGTGCCAGCAGTTCGCCAGGGGACTACGAGCAGTACGTC.

This clone has just one count. This chain uses TRBV27 with TRBJ1-2; maybe TRBD1 (5 bases). Germline-derived CDR1 and CDR2 are MNHEY and SMNVEV (reference sequence). V was cut by 4 bases and J by 2 bases, with 11 bases left in between. This CDR3 has 14 amino acids. The CDR3 nucleotides read TGTGCCAGCAGTTCCTTGGACACAAACTATGGCTACACCTTC. It codes for CASSSLDTNYGYTF.

The chain couples TRBV6-1 to TRBJ2-2, with D possibly being TRBD1 (6 bases). Germline CDR1 reads MNHNS; CDR2 reads SASEGT. The CDR3 has 13 amino acids. Trimming stripped 7 bases from V and 6 bases from J, with 12 bases between. In DNA, the CDR3 is TGTGCCAGCATAGTTGGGGGCGCCGGGGAGCTGTTTTTT. Protein sequence: CASIVGGAGELFF.

CDR3 DNA sequence: TGTGCCAGCAGCTTGGCAGGGGGCACAGATACGCAGTATTTT. Translating gives CASSLAGGTDTQYF. The chain couples TRBV5-6 to TRBJ2-3, with TRBD1 as a possible D gene (6 bases). The CDR3 has 14 amino acids. Germline CDR1 SGHDT, CDR2 YYEEEE. V was shortened by 0 bases and J by 1 base, with 6 bases between the two germline ends.

DNA for the CDR3: TGTGCCAGCAGCTTATACGGGGGACACGAGCAGTACTTC. Translating it yields CASSLYGGHEQYF. V is TRBV7-9 and J is TRBJ2-7; tentatively, D is TRBD2 (6 bases). Germline values: CDR1 SEHNR, CDR2 FQNEAQ (reference sequence). CDR3 length equals 13 residues. V lost 2 bases and J lost 5, with 10 bases in between.

J is TRBJ1-3 and V is TRBV28, with a weak D call TRBD1 (6 bases). V lost 7 bases and J lost 2, with 15 bases in between. The CDR3 is 15 residues long. Germline V gene data show CDR1 as MDHEN and CDR2 as SYDVKM. The DNA of the CDR3 is TGTGCCAGCATCCCCAGGGGTGGTACTGGAAACACCATATATTTT. Its translation: CASIPRGGTGNTIYF.